This T cell receptor (beta chain) is drawn from a study of identical twins. One entry per CDR3 protein results from TCRdb running MiXCR on the 5' RACE reads. The table has around 230,000 distinct CDR3 sequences, approximately 9% seen once. The germline V and J ends were trimmed by 5 bases and 1 base, with 14 bases remaining between them. From germline, CDR1 is LGHDT and CDR2 YNNKEL (reference sequence). This CDR3 has 15 amino acids. This clonotype was counted a few times. What was sequenced was memory (CD45RO+) T cells sorted from blood. The chain uses TRBV3-1 and TRBJ1-1; maybe TRBD1 (5 bases). The receptor's source is a woman in her late teens or twenties in good health. The CDR3 DNA follows: TGTGCCAGCAGCGCTAGGGACTCGACGAACACTGAAGCTTTCTTT. Its translation: CASSARDSTNTEAFF.